What follows is one T cell receptor (beta chain) and its context. This record belongs to a study of blood T cells in healthy people across ages. The people who gave samples were healthy Caucasians from Russia, aged roughly 6 to 90. The use of a sample-barcoded 5' primer and a J-beta primer mix characterized a second PCR of roughly 7 to 11 cycles. Using its own MiXCR run on the 5' RACE reads, TCRdb lists one record per CDR3 protein. The table records 1.5 million to 2 million distinct CDR3 sequences, 49% of them present only once. The sequence was obtained from a middle-aged woman in good health. The specimen sequenced was blood.

CDR3 residues: CASSSSTGSANEKLFF. As DNA, the CDR3 is TGCGCCAGCAGCTCTTCAACAGGGTCAGCTAATGAAAAACTGTTTTTT. The chain employs TRBV5-1 and TRBJ1-4, with a tentative D call TRBD1 (6 bases). V lost 3 bases to trimming and J lost 3 bases, with 15 bases between them. This CDR3 is built from 16 residues. CDR1 and CDR2 (germline): SGHRS, YFSETQ.